This T cell receptor (beta chain) was profiled in a study of blood T cell repertoires in COVID-19. Looking at the study overall: Sources were T cells, B-cell-depleted T cells, or PBMCs; the material itself was cDNA or gDNA.

The V end lost 0 bases, the J end lost 4 bases, and 13 bases lay between the germline ends. CDR3 length: 15 residues. The V gene's germline CDR1 is SGHNT and CDR2 YYREEE (reference sequence). Donors of Cohort 3 who recovered were those that had two negative PCRs, clearance, or symptom resolution. Some clones are missing from TCRdb's copy, which holds only in-frame ones; the method was immunoSEQ multiplex PCR. The data contain 150,000 to 200,000 clones, approximately 80% of them singletons. The source material was PBMCs or T cells enriched from blood (not recorded which). V and J are TRBV5-4 and TRBJ1-2, with D possibly matching TRBD1 (6 bases). The receptor's source is a woman aged 55-70 years who had recovered from COVID-19. The CDR3 spells CASSLGGGARYGYTF. The CDR3 DNA is TGTGCCAGCAGCTTGGGTGGGGGCGCGCGCTATGGCTACACCTTC.